This T cell receptor beta chain was observed in a study of blood T cell repertoires in COVID-19. Measured with immunoSEQ multiplex PCR; TCRdb has only the in-frame clones, and not every one. The sample shows about 190,000 clones, roughly 80% of them seen only once. Germline assignment: CDR1 SGHKS and CDR2 YYEKEE (reference sequence). V lost 0 bases and J 5 bases, leaving 11 bases between the germline ends. This CDR3 is built from 14 residues. This rearrangement joins TRBV5-5 to TRBJ2-5, with a weak D call TRBD1 (5 bases). Sequenced material: peripheral blood. The sequence was obtained from a woman aged 50 to 60 with acute or convalescent COVID-19. As DNA, the CDR3 is TGTGCCAGCAGCTTGGGGGGCCTATGGGAGACCCAGTACTTC. This gives the protein CASSLGGLWETQYF.